Below are 22 T cell receptor beta chains sequenced from a single sample in a study of blood T cell repertoires in COVID-19. Sequencing used immunoSEQ multiplex PCR; TCRdb keeps in-frame clones, though not all of them. In the table there are 100,000 to 120,000 clones, 70% to 90% of which are singletons. Sequencing was performed on peripheral blood. These receptors all come from a woman aged 70-85 years who had recovered from COVID-19.

The CDR3 sequence: CASSLDEAAGGTDTQYF. DNA for the CDR3: TGTGCCAGCAGCTTAGATGAGGCGGCGGGAGGAACAGATACGCAGTATTTT. J is TRBJ2-3 and V is TRBV11-2, with TRBD2 matching over 8 bases. Germline CDR1 and CDR2: SGHAT and FQNNGV. CDR3 length: 17 residues. J was trimmed by 3 bases and V by 0 bases; bases with no gene match: 8.

The CDR3 region is CATSDPLDRNQPQHF. DNA for the CDR3: TGTGCCACCAGTGATCCCCTGGACAGGAATCAGCCCCAGCATTTT. The V gene is TRBV24-1, the J gene TRBJ1-5, with TRBD1 identical over 7 bases. The germline V gene encodes CDR1 KGHDR and CDR2 SFDVKD. This CDR3 contains 15 residues. V shed 3 bases and J 4 bases; nucleotides not matched to a gene: 5.

V is TRBV10-3 and J is TRBJ2-5; 10 nucleotides line up with TRBD2. This CDR3 has 15 amino acids. Germline trimming cut 3 bases from V and 4 bases from J; bases unmatched to any gene: 5. Germline V gene sequence: CDR1 ENHRY, CDR2 SYGVKD. CDR3 DNA sequence: TGTGCCATCAGTGACGGGCTAGCGGGAGTAGAGACCCAGTACTTC. This translates into CAISDGLAGVETQYF.

This clone was seen once. The chain recombines TRBV2 with TRBJ2-1; 15 bases match TRBD2. Trimming took 5 bases from V and 8 from J; bases not matched to a gene: 4. The CDR3 has 15 residues. Per the germline V gene, CDR1 is SNHLY and CDR2 is FYNNEI. CDR3 DNA sequence: TGTGCCAGCAGTCCGCGGACTAGCGGGGGGGATGAGCAGTTCTTC. Translating it yields CASSPRTSGGDEQFF.

The chain couples TRBV19 to TRBJ2-7, with 9 bases matching TRBD1. The CDR3 spans 15 residues. Unmatched junction bases numbered 9, after V lost 6 bases and J lost 3 bases. Germline-derived CDR1 and CDR2 are LNHDA and SQIVND (reference sequence). The CDR3 sequence: CASSQGQGRIYEQYF. The CDR3 DNA is TGTGCCAGTAGCCAAGGACAGGGGAGGATCTACGAGCAGTACTTC.

V and J are TRBV28 and TRBJ2-5; 7 bases align to TRBD2. The CDR3 is 15 amino acids. V dropped 3 bases and J dropped 4; count of bases not matched to a gene: 8. CDR1 MDHEN and CDR2 SYDVKM come from the germline V gene. The CDR3 reads CASSLRAGRRETQYF. The CDR3 DNA is TGTGCCAGCAGTTTGAGAGCCGGGAGGCGAGAGACCCAGTACTTC.

CDR3 in amino acids: CASSYTTGTDTQYF. The CDR3 nucleotides are TGTGCCAGCAGCTATACTACGGGGACAGATACGCAGTATTTT. The chain couples TRBV13 to TRBJ2-3; D is possibly TRBD2 (5 bases). V dropped 4 bases and J dropped 3 bases, with 11 bases sitting between them. This CDR3 has 14 amino acids. Germline CDR1 is PRHDT and CDR2 is FYEKMQ (reference sequence).

The chain combines TRBV7-2 with TRBJ2-7; TRBD2 might be the D (7 bases). Germline V gives CDR1 SGHTA, CDR2 FQGNSA. V lost 5 bases to trimming and J lost 7 bases, with 15 bases between them. The CDR3 extends over 13 amino acids. The CDR3 nucleotides are TGTGCCAGCAGCCCCATAGGGGGGGGAGAGCAGTACTTC. This codes for CASSPIGGGEQYF.

This clone was detected once. The chain recombines TRBV29-1 with TRBJ1-1, with 8 bases aligning to TRBD1. V was pared by 5 bases and J by 1 base, with 3 bases of the junction left unmatched. The CDR3 runs to 13 residues. Germline CDR1 is SQVTM and CDR2 is ANQGSEA. CDR3 DNA sequence: TGCAGCGTTCAGGGGGCGGGGAACACTGAAGCTTTCTTT. Its protein is CSVQGAGNTEAFF.

The rearrangement links TRBV7-6 to TRBJ2-5, with a weak D call TRBD2 (7 bases). The CDR3 is made up of 16 amino acids. V lost 0 bases and J lost 5, with 16 bases in between. The V gene's germline CDR1 is SGHVS and CDR2 FNYEAQ. The CDR3 DNA reads as TGTGCCAGCAGCTTAGCGAGGAGGGGGGGCCGGGAGACCCAGTACTTC. Encoded protein: CASSLARRGGRETQYF.

This chain connects TRBV11-2 to TRBJ1-1; the D gene is possibly TRBD1 (6 bases). Germline values: CDR1 SGHAT, CDR2 FQNNGV. The CDR3 sequence is 16 residues long. The germline V and J ends were trimmed by 1 base and 3 bases, with 15 bases remaining between them. The CDR3 nucleotides read TGTGCCAGCAGCTTAGCAATTCGAGCAGGGGACACTGAAGCTTTCTTT. This encodes CASSLAIRAGDTEAFF.

The chain employs TRBV6-2 or TRBV6-3 and TRBJ1-2, with 9 bases lining up with TRBD1. With V trimmed by 4 bases and J by 2 bases, 5 bases remained unmatched. Germline V gene sequence: CDR1 MNHEY, CDR2 SVGEGT. The CDR3 contains 15 residues. The CDR3 here is CASSSGQGGNYGYTF. CDR3 nucleotide sequence: TGTGCCAGCAGTTCGGGACAGGGAGGGAACTATGGCTACACCTTC.

J is TRBJ1-3 and V is TRBV6-4; no clear D. This CDR3 contains 15 residues. Trimming pared 6 bases from V and 5 bases from J, leaving 17 bases between. Per the germline V gene, CDR1 is MRHNA and CDR2 is SNTAGT. The CDR3 region is CASSLPGLLRNTIYF. The CDR3 bases are TGTGCCAGCAGCCTCCCAGGTCTTCTGAGAAACACCATATATTTT.

The chain has TRBV29-1 and TRBJ2-1, with TRBD2 matching over 13 bases. The CDR3 contains 16 residues. V dropped 3 bases and J dropped 8; count of bases not matched to a gene: 10. Germline V gene lookup returns CDR1 SQVTM and CDR2 ANQGSEA. The CDR3 DNA is TGCAGCGTTGAGGGGACTAGCGGGATCAGGCACGATGAGCAGTTCTTC. It is translated as CSVEGTSGIRHDEQFF.

V and J are TRBV6-6 and TRBJ2-7; D may be TRBD2 (6 bases). Trimming pared 0 bases from V and 2 bases from J, leaving 11 bases between. The length of the CDR3 is 15 residues. Germline values: CDR1 MNHNY, CDR2 SVGAGI (reference sequence). The DNA of the CDR3 is TGTGCCAGCAGTTACTCCCCTAGCGCTGCCTACGAGCAGTACTTC. Its protein product is CASSYSPSAAYEQYF.

The rearrangement joins TRBV27 to TRBJ1-2; TRBD1 aligns across 11 bases. V dropped 5 bases and J dropped 4; count of bases not matched to a gene: 6. This CDR3 is built from 15 residues. In germline, CDR1 is MNHEY, CDR2 SMNVEV (reference sequence). The CDR3 here is CASSPRTGGSYGYTF. The DNA for the CDR3 is TGTGCCAGCAGTCCCCGGACAGGGGGCAGCTATGGCTACACCTTC.

The chain has TRBV21-1 and TRBJ1-3; whether TRBD1, the table's D call, matches the DNA was not checked. TRBV21-1 constitutes a pseudogene. The CDR3 is made up of 20 amino acids. The CDR3 DNA sequence: TGTGCCAGCAGCAAATCCCGAAACTTTCCGGGACAGTGCTCTGGAAACACCATATATTTT. Its protein product is CASSKSRNFPGQCSGNTIYF.

V usage is TRBV18 and J usage is TRBJ2-7; D gene uncertain. Trimming took 3 bases from V and 5 from J, leaving 5 bases between them. Germline V gene lookup returns CDR1 KGHSH and CDR2 LQKENI. CDR3 length: 11 residues. CDR3 in amino acids: CASSPRDEQYF. CDR3 sequence (DNA): TGTGCCAGCTCACCTCGGGACGAGCAGTACTTC.

The rearrangement uses TRBV7-8 and TRBJ2-5; D is undetermined. V was pared by 1 base and J by 5 bases, with 11 bases between. The length of the CDR3 is 14 residues. The germline gives CDR1 SGHVS, CDR2 FQNEAQ. The CDR3 DNA reads as TGTGCCAGCAGCTTAGGAGCTAGGATGGAGACCCAGTACTTC. Protein sequence: CASSLGARMETQYF.

The chain recombines TRBV30 with TRBJ2-2; tentatively, D is TRBD1 (5 bases). Germline V gives CDR1 GTSNPN, CDR2 SVGIG (reference sequence). The CDR3 contains 16 residues. V lost 0 bases to trimming and J lost 1 base, with 12 bases between them. The CDR3 DNA follows: TGTGCCTGGAGTGTTACAGGATGGGGGAACACCGGGGAGCTGTTTTTT. It translates to CAWSVTGWGNTGELFF. Looking up the rest from reference TRBV30 and TRBJ2-2 gives the full variable domain: SQTIHQWPATLVQPVGSPLSLECTVEGTSNPNLYWYRQAAGRGLQLLFYSVGIGQISSEVPQNLSASRPQDRQFILSSKKLLLSDSGFYLCAWSVTGWGNTGELFFGEGSRLTVL.

The J gene is TRBJ2-3, the V gene TRBV14, with D possibly TRBD2 on 7 matching bases. Germline V gene lookup returns CDR1 SGHDN and CDR2 FVKESK. This CDR3 contains 15 residues. V was trimmed by 4 bases and J by 6 bases, leaving 17 bases between them. This CDR3 reads CASSLRGAPTDTQYF. The CDR3 bases are TGTGCCAGCAGCCTCCGGGGGGCCCCGACGGATACGCAGTATTTT. The complete variable domain, with remaining parts taken from reference TRBV14 and TRBJ2-3, reads EAGVTQFPSHSVIEKGQTVTLRCDPISGHDNLYWYRRVMGKEIKFLLHFVKESKQDESGMPNNRFLAERTGGTYSTLKVQPAELEDSGVYFCASSLRGAPTDTQYFGPGTRLTVL.

The rearrangement uses TRBV5-4 and TRBJ2-1, with D maybe TRBD2 (5 bases). The CDR3 has 17 amino acids. Germline CDR1 reads SGHNT; CDR2 reads YYREEE (reference sequence). Deletions cut 2 bases from V and 0 bases from J, with 15 bases between. This chain's CDR3 is CASSFLGSASSYNEQFF. The CDR3, as DNA: TGTGCCAGCAGCTTCCTGGGTAGCGCTAGCTCCTACAATGAGCAGTTCTTC.